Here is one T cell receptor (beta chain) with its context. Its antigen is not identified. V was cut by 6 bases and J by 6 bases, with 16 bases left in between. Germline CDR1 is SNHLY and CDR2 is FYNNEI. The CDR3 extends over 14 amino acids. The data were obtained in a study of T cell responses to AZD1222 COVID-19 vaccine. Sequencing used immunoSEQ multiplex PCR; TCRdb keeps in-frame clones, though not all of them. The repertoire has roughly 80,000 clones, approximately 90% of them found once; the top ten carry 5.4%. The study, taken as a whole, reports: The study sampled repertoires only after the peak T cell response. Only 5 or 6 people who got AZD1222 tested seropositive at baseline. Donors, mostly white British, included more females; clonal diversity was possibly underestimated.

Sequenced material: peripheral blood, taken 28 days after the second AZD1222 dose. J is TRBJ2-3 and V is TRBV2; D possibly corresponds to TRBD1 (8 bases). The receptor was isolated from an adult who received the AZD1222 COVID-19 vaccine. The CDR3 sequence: CASSGQGGRDTQYF. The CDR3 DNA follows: TGTGCCAGCAGCGGACAGGGAGGGCGGGATACGCAGTATTTT.